The 29 T cell receptor beta chains presented below share a single source sample, sequenced in a study of resident and recirculating memory T cells in vitiligo. The method was immunoSEQ multiplex PCR; TCRdb's version includes in-frame clones alone and lacks a portion of them. The repertoire consists of 70,000 to 95,000 clones, with around 92% occurring once and the leading ten covering about 5.5%. The material sequenced was blood. The receptors were gathered from a male donor with vitiligo.

The gene calls are TRBV9 and TRBJ1-2, with a possible D match to TRBD1 (6 bases). Looked up from germline, CDR1 is SGDLS and CDR2 is YYNGEE. CDR3 length: 14 residues. The V end lost 7 bases, the J end lost 0 bases, and 13 bases lay between the germline ends. CDR3 sequence reads: CASSKGESNYGYTF. CDR3 in DNA: TGTGCCAGCTCAAAGGGGGAGTCTAACTATGGCTACACCTTC.

The CDR3 nucleotides read TGTGCCAGCAGCCAATCGGGAGGGACGTACGAGCAGTACTTC. Residues: CASSQSGGTYEQYF. V usage is TRBV4-2 and J usage is TRBJ2-7; TRBD2 aligns across 8 bases. Germline values: CDR1 LGHNA, CDR2 YNFKEQ. This CDR3 spans 14 amino acids. The V segment lost 2 bases and the J segment 4 bases; nucleotides outside the gene matches: 4.

The V and J genes are TRBV28 and TRBJ2-2, with 7 bases matching TRBD1. Trimming took 9 bases from V and 4 from J; bases not matched to a gene: 14. Germline CDR1 and CDR2: MDHEN and SYDVKM. The CDR3 consists of 16 residues. The CDR3 DNA reads as TGTGCCAGTGACCCGCAGGGGGAATGGCGCACCGGGGAGCTGTTTTTT. Its protein product is CASDPQGEWRTGELFF.

V usage is TRBV5-1 and J usage is TRBJ2-3, with 9 bases matching TRBD2. Germline V CDR1 and CDR2: SGHRS, YFSETQ. Trimming at V came to 1 base and at J to 6 bases, leaving 6 bases not matched to a gene. This CDR3 comprises 15 residues. The CDR3 spells CASSLNSGRTDTQYF. CDR3 sequence (DNA): TGCGCCAGCAGCTTGAATAGCGGGAGAACGGATACGCAGTATTTT.

The chain carries TRBV6-6 and TRBJ1-3; 7 nucleotides match TRBD1. The CDR3 spans 16 residues. Trimming at V came to 0 bases and at J to 4 bases, leaving 6 bases not matched to a gene. The germline gives CDR1 MNHNY, CDR2 SVGAGI (reference sequence). The DNA for the CDR3 is TGTGCCAGCAGTTACTCAAACAGGGGTTTGGGAAACACCATATATTTT. This encodes CASSYSNRGLGNTIYF.

The chain links TRBV6-1 to TRBJ2-3, with 9 bases aligning to TRBD2. The CDR3 is 14 amino acids. Losses at the gene ends were 8 bases for V and 1 base for J; bases not matched to a gene: 4. Germline CDR1 reads MNHNS; CDR2 reads SASEGT. The CDR3, as DNA: TGTGCCAGCTCCGTAGCGGGAGGCACAGATACGCAGTATTTT. The encoded protein is CASSVAGGTDTQYF.

The chain has TRBV19 and TRBJ2-3; D is ambiguous. This CDR3 is built from 17 residues. Germline V gene data show CDR1 as LNHDA and CDR2 as SQIVND (reference sequence). V was shortened by 4 bases and J by 2 bases, with 19 bases between the two germline ends. CDR3 nucleotide sequence: TGTGCCAGTAGTAAGTTTGGGTGGCTAGGTGTCACAGATACGCAGTATTTT. It encodes CASSKFGWLGVTDTQYF.

The chain recombines TRBV25-1 with TRBJ2-3; 9 bases map to TRBD1. V was clipped by 4 bases and J by 2 bases; unmatched bases: 10. Germline V gene data show CDR1 as MGHDK and CDR2 as SYGVNS. This CDR3 spans 17 amino acids. The chain's CDR3 is CASSARPGTGNTDTQYF. CDR3 sequence (DNA): TGTGCCAGCAGTGCCAGGCCCGGGACAGGGAACACAGATACGCAGTATTTT.

The V gene is TRBV6-5, the J gene TRBJ2-7; possible D gene TRBD1, 6 bases. The germline V gene has CDR1 MNHEY and CDR2 SVGAGI. V lost 2 bases to trimming and J lost 3 bases, with 17 bases between them. The CDR3 covers 16 residues. CDR3 sequence (DNA): TGTGCCAGCAGTTACACGAGGGGGACCACTTACTACGAGCAGTACTTC. Encoded protein: CASSYTRGTTYYEQYF.

This clone was found once. The CDR3 is CASSKGRRDRGKDTEAFF. In nucleotides, the CDR3 is TGTGCCAGCAGCAAAGGGCGACGGGACAGGGGAAAGGACACTGAAGCTTTCTTT. The chain joins TRBV21-1 to TRBJ1-1; the listed D gene, TRBD1, was not tested against the DNA. TRBV21-1 corresponds to a pseudogene. This CDR3 is built from 18 residues.

This chain connects TRBV7-8 to TRBJ1-1, with 8 positions matching TRBD1. Germline trimming cut 2 bases from V and 4 bases from J; bases unmatched to any gene: 0. The V gene's germline CDR1 is SGHVS and CDR2 FQNEAQ. The CDR3 is 13 residues long. CDR3 sequence reads: CASSLTGGTEAFF. Written as DNA, the CDR3 is TGTGCCAGCAGCTTAACAGGGGGCACTGAAGCTTTCTTT.

The chain joins TRBV15 to TRBJ1-2; D is undetermined. Trimming took off 0 bases at V and 6 bases at J, with 17 bases between the two ends. CDR3 length equals 16 residues. Germline V lookup: CDR1 LNHNV, CDR2 YYDKDF (reference sequence). The CDR3 nucleotides read TGTGCCACCAGCAGAGATTTAAGGATGGGAGACAATGGCTACACCTTC. This translates into CATSRDLRMGDNGYTF.

This rearrangement joins TRBV15 to TRBJ2-3; a possible D gene is TRBD2 (5 bases). The CDR3 is 13 amino acids. The V and J ends lost 1 base and 6 bases respectively, with 8 bases between them. The germline V gene encodes CDR1 LNHNV and CDR2 YYDKDF (reference sequence). CDR3 region: CATSRVRGDTQYF. CDR3 coding DNA: TGTGCCACCAGCAGAGTTCGGGGTGATACGCAGTATTTT.

The genes are TRBV28 and TRBJ2-3; possible D gene TRBD2, 6 bases. The CDR3 consists of 13 residues. Germline CDR1 and CDR2: MDHEN and SYDVKM. V lost 8 bases to trimming and J lost 8 bases, with 17 bases between them. CDR3 residues: CASRAPGVGTQYF. The CDR3 bases are TGTGCCAGCCGAGCCCCGGGGGTGGGTACGCAGTATTTT.

The chain uses TRBV4-1 and TRBJ2-1, with TRBD2 matching over 9 bases. The CDR3 contains 14 residues. V dropped 4 bases and J dropped 6; count of bases not matched to a gene: 4. From germline, CDR1 is MGHRA and CDR2 YSYEKL. The CDR3 DNA reads TGCGCCAGCAGCCCTAGCGGGACGCGCAATGAGCAGTTCTTC. Protein product: CASSPSGTRNEQFF.

This chain links TRBV9 with TRBJ2-1, with TRBD1 as a possible D gene (5 bases). V dropped 0 bases and J dropped 5 bases, with 9 bases sitting between them. The CDR3 runs to 14 residues. From germline, CDR1 is SGDLS and CDR2 YYNGEE. The CDR3 sequence is CASSVGGPHNEQFF. DNA of the CDR3: TGTGCCAGCAGCGTAGGGGGCCCGCACAATGAGCAGTTCTTC.

The V call is TRBV5-1, the J call TRBJ2-3; unclear D gene. Germline lookup yields CDR1 SGHRS and CDR2 YFSETQ. V lost 0 bases and J 4 bases, leaving 12 bases between the germline ends. This CDR3 has 15 amino acids. The CDR3 coding sequence is TGCGCCAGCAGCTTGGGAACTTCTAGATCAGATACGCAGTATTTT. Amino acids: CASSLGTSRSDTQYF.

The rearrangement uses TRBV4-1 and TRBJ1-2; D call uncertain. Looked up from germline, CDR1 is MGHRA and CDR2 is YSYEKL. CDR3 size: 15 residues. V lost 1 base, J lost 8 bases, and 17 bases lay in between. The CDR3 coding sequence is TGCGCCAGCAGCCAAGGCCAAGGAGTGGGTGCCGGCTACACCTTC. Translated: CASSQGQGVGAGYTF.

The chain is built from TRBV29-1 and TRBJ2-7, with D possibly matching TRBD2 (6 bases). From germline, CDR1 is SQVTM and CDR2 ANQGSEA. This CDR3 has 12 residues. Trimming took off 7 bases at V and 3 bases at J, with 13 bases between the two ends. The CDR3 DNA reads TGCAGCGGCCGGGCTAGCGACTACGAGCAGTACTTC. This translates into CSGRASDYEQYF.

This clone was recorded a few times. V usage is TRBV28 and J usage is TRBJ2-7, with TRBD2 matching 8 bases. After removal of 7 bases from V and 5 bases from J, the junction contained 16 bases not matched to a gene. CDR3 length: 16 residues. Germline-derived CDR1 and CDR2 are MDHEN and SYDVKM. The CDR3 region has the DNA TGTGCCAGCACCACGGCCTCGGCGGGAGGAGGAGACGAGCAGTACTTC. Protein sequence: CASTTASAGGGDEQYF.

This chain uses TRBV6-5 with TRBJ2-1; 9 nucleotides match TRBD2. After removal of 6 bases from V and 2 bases from J, the junction contained 5 bases not matched to a gene. The CDR3 length is 15 residues. CDR1 and CDR2 (germline): MNHEY, SVGAGI. CDR3 loop: CASRLSGRPYNEQFF. The CDR3 DNA follows: TGTGCCAGCAGACTGAGCGGGAGGCCCTACAATGAGCAGTTCTTC.

V gene TRBV4-1 combines with J gene TRBJ2-7, with a tentative D call TRBD2 (6 bases). The length of the CDR3 is 15 residues. Germline CDR1 reads MGHRA; CDR2 reads YSYEKL. V was trimmed by 4 bases and J by 3 bases, leaving 16 bases between them. This CDR3 is CASSPILRGGYEQYF. CDR3 sequence (DNA): TGCGCCAGCAGCCCGATCTTGCGGGGAGGCTACGAGCAGTACTTC.

The chain carries TRBV6-5 and TRBJ2-5; tentatively, D is TRBD1 (5 bases). This CDR3 spans 14 amino acids. The germline CDR1 and CDR2 sequences are MNHEY and SVGAGI. V dropped 4 bases and J dropped 5 bases, with 14 bases sitting between them. The CDR3: CASSLPGFGETQYF. CDR3 sequence (DNA): TGTGCCAGCAGTTTACCAGGGTTCGGGGAGACCCAGTACTTC.

This chain uses TRBV7-8 with TRBJ1-4; tentative D call: TRBD1 (5 bases). The CDR3 runs 14 residues. Germline-derived CDR1 and CDR2 are SGHVS and FQNEAQ. V lost 6 bases to trimming and J lost 7 bases, with 15 bases between them. CDR3 sequence reads: CASSSMAGVEKLFF. The CDR3 nucleotides read TGTGCCAGCAGTTCAATGGCGGGGGTTGAAAAACTGTTTTTT.

The J gene is TRBJ1-4, the V gene TRBV21-1; the table names TRBD1, a call not compared with the DNA. TRBV21-1 is a pseudogene. This CDR3 has 16 amino acids. CDR3 DNA sequence: TGTGCCAGCAGGCACTCAACCGGGACAGTAAATGAAAAACTGTTTTTT. It translates to CASRHSTGTVNEKLFF.

The chain carries TRBV28 and TRBJ1-2, with D uncertain. Between the trimmed V and J ends, which lost 7 bases and 3 bases, there was a span of 21 bases. This CDR3 has 16 amino acids. Germline V gene data show CDR1 as MDHEN and CDR2 as SYDVKM. The chain's CDR3 is CASTPGGGKYYYGYTF. DNA for the CDR3: TGTGCCAGCACTCCCGGTGGAGGAAAGTACTACTATGGCTACACCTTC.

The CDR3 spells CASSLGRDYEQYF. The CDR3 DNA is TGTGCCAGCAGCCTCGGGCGGGACTACGAGCAGTACTTC. The chain uses TRBV6-5 and TRBJ2-7; TRBD2 is a possible D gene (6 bases). Germline values: CDR1 MNHEY, CDR2 SVGAGI. V was clipped by 6 bases and J by 3 bases, with 12 bases between them. The CDR3 covers 13 residues.

The CDR3 region is CASSSGTGRGQFF. The CDR3 nucleotides read TGTGCCAGCAGCTCCGGGACAGGCCGTGGGCAGTTCTTC. This rearrangement joins TRBV7-8 to TRBJ2-1, with 8 bases lining up with TRBD1. J gave up 12 bases and V 4 bases, and 8 bases lay outside the gene matches. Germline CDR1 and CDR2: SGHVS and FQNEAQ. CDR3 length: 13 residues.

V is TRBV5-1 and J is TRBJ2-1; 9 bases align to TRBD2. The CDR3 spans 15 residues. Germline V gene lookup returns CDR1 SGHRS and CDR2 YFSETQ. Trimming at V came to 0 bases and at J to 5 bases, leaving 3 bases not matched to a gene. CDR3 sequence (DNA): TGCGCCAGCAGCTTGGTGCTAGCGGGAAACAATGAGCAGTTCTTC. It specifies CASSLVLAGNNEQFF.